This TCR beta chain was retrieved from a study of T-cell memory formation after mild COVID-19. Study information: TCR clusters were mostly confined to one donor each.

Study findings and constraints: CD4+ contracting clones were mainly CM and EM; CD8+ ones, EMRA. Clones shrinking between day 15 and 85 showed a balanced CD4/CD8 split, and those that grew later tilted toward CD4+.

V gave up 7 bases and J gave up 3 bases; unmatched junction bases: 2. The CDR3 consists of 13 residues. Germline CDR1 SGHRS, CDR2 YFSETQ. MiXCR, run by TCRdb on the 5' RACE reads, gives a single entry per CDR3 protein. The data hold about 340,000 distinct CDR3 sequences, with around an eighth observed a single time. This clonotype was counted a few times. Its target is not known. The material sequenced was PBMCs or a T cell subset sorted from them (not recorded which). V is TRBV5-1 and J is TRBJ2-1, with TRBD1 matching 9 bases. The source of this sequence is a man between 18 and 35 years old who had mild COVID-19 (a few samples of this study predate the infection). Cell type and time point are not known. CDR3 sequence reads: CASADRGYNEQFF. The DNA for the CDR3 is TGCGCCAGCGCGGACAGGGGCTACAATGAGCAGTTCTTC.